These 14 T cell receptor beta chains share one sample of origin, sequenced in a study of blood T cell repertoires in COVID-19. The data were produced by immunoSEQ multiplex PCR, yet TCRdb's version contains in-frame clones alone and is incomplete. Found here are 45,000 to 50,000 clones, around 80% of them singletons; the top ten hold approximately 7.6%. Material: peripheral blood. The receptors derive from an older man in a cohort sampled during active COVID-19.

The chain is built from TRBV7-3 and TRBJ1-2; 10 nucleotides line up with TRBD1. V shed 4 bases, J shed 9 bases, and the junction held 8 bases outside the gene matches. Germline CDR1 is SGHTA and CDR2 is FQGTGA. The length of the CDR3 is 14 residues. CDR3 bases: TGTGCCAGCAGCTCCTCCGGGACAGGGGCGAGCTACACCTTC. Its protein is CASSSSGTGASYTF.

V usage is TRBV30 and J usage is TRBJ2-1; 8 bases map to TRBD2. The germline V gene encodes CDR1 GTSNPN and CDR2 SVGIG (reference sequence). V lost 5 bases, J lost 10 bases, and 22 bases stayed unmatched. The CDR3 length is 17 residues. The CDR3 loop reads CAWLGLFAGGLLREQFF. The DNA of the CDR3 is TGTGCCTGGCTCGGACTGTTCGCGGGGGGCCTATTAAGGGAGCAGTTCTTC.

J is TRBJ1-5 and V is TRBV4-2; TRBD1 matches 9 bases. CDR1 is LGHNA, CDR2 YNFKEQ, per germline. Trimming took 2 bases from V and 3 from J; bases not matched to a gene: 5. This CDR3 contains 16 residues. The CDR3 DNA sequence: TGTGCCAGCAGCCAACTGGACAGGGGCCCCAATCAGCCCCAGCATTTT. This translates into CASSQLDRGPNQPQHF.

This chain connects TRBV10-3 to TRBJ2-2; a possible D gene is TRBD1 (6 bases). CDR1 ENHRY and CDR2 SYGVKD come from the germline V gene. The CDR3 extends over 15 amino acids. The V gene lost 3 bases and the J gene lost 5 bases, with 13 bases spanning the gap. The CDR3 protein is CAISEQGAPTGELFF. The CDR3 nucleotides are TGTGCCATCAGTGAACAGGGCGCCCCAACCGGGGAGCTGTTTTTT.

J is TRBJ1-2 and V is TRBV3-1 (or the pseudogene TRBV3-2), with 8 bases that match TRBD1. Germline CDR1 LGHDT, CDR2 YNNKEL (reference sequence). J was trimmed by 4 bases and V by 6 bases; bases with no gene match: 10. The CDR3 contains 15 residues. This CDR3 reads CASRPSQGASYGYTF. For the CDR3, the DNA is TGTGCCAGCAGGCCCTCCCAGGGGGCCAGCTATGGCTACACCTTC.

CDR3 nucleotides: TGCGCCAGCAGCTTACACGGGACAGGGGACGTCGAGCAGTACTTC. This gives the protein CASSLHGTGDVEQYF. This chain connects TRBV4-1 to TRBJ2-7; 10 bases line up with TRBD1. With V trimmed by 5 bases and J by 6 bases, 10 bases remained unmatched. Germline CDR1 is MGHRA and CDR2 is YSYEKL. The CDR3 contains 15 residues.

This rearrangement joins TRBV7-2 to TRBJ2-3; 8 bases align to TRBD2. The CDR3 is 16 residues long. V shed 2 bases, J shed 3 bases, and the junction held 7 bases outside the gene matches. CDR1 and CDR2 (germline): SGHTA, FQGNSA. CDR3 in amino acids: CASSLRSGSPTDTQYF. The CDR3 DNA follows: TGTGCCAGCAGCTTAAGGAGCGGGAGTCCGACAGATACGCAGTATTTT.

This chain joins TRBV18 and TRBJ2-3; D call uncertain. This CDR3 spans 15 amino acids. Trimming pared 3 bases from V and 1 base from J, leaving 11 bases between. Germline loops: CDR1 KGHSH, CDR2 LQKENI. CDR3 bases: TGTGCCAGCTCACCCGAGGTGGTCGGCACAGATACGCAGTATTTT. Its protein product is CASSPEVVGTDTQYF.

The CDR3 protein is CASRQTRDISSPLHF. CDR3 nucleotide sequence: TGTGCCAGCAGGCAAACTCGGGACATCAGTTCACCCCTCCACTTT. The V and J genes are TRBV3-1 (or the pseudogene TRBV3-2) and TRBJ1-6; a weak D match, TRBD1 (6 bases). Trimming removed 6 bases at V and 9 bases at J, with 18 bases between. Germline V CDR1 and CDR2: LGHDT, YNNKEL (reference sequence). The CDR3 is 15 residues long.

Here the CDR3 DNA reads TGTGCCAGCAGCCAGCACCTAGTGGACAGGGCACACGAGCAGTACTTC. It encodes CASSQHLVDRAHEQYF. This sequence joins TRBV3-1 (or the pseudogene TRBV3-2) and TRBJ2-7; the match to TRBD1 covers 8 bases. The CDR3 consists of 16 residues. Germline CDR1 and CDR2: LGHDT and YNNKEL (reference sequence). Unmatched junction bases numbered 12, after V lost 3 bases and J lost 5 bases.

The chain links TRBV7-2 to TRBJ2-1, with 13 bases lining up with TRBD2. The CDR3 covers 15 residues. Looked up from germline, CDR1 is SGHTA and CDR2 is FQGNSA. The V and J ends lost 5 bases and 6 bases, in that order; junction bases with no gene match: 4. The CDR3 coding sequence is TGTGCCAGCAGCACAGGGACTAGCGGGGTCAATGAGCAGTTCTTC. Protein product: CASSTGTSGVNEQFF.

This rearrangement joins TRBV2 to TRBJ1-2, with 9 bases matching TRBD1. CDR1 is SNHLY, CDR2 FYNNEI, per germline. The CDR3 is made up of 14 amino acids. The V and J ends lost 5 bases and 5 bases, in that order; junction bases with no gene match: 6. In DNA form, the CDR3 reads TGTGCCAGCAGTACGGGACAGGGAATTTATGGCTACACCTTC. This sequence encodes CASSTGQGIYGYTF. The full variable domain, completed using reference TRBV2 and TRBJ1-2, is EPEVTQTPSHQVTQMGQEVILRCVPISNHLYFYWYRQILGQKVEFLVSFYNNEISEKSEIFDDQFSVERPDGSNFTLKIRSTKLEDSAMYFCASSTGQGIYGYTFGSGTRLTVV.

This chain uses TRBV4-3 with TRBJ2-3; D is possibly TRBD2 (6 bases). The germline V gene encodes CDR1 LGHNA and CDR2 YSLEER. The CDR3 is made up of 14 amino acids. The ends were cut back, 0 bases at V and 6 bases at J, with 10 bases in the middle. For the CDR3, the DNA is TGCGCCAGCAGCCAAGACGGGAGAACCGATACGCAGTATTTT. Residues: CASSQDGRTDTQYF.

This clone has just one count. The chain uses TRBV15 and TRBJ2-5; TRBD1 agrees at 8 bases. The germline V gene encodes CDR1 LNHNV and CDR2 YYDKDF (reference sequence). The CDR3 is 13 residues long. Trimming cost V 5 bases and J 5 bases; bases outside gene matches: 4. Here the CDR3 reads CATSLQGAETQYF. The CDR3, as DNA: TGTGCCACCAGCCTTCAGGGGGCGGAGACCCAGTACTTC.